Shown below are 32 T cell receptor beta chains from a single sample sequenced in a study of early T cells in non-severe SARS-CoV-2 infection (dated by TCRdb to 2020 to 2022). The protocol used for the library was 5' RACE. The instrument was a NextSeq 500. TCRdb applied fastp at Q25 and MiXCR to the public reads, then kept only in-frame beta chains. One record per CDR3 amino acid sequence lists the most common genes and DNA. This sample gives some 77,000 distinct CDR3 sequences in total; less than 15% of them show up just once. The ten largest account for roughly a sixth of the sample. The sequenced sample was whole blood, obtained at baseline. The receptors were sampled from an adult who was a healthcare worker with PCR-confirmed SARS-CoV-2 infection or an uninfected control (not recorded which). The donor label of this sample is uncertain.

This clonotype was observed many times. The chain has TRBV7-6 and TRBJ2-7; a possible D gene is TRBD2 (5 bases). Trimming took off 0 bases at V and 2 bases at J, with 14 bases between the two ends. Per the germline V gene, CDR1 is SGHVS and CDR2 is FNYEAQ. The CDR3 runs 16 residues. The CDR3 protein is CASSLARAPSTYEQYF. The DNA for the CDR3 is TGTGCCAGCAGCTTAGCGCGGGCACCGTCAACCTACGAGCAGTACTTC.

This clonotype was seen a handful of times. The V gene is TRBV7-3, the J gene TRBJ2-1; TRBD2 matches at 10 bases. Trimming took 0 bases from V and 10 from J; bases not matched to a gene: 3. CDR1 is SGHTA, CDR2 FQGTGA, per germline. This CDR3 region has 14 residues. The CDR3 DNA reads TGTGCCAGCAGCTTAACTTTAGCGGGGGGAGAGCAGTTCTTC. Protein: CASSLTLAGGEQFF.

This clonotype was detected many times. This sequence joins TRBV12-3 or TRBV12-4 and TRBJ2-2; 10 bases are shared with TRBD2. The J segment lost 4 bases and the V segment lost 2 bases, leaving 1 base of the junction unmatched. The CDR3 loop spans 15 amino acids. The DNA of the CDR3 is TGTGCCAGCAGTTTACTAGCGGGGGTCACCGGGGAGCTGTTTTTT. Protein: CASSLLAGVTGELFF.

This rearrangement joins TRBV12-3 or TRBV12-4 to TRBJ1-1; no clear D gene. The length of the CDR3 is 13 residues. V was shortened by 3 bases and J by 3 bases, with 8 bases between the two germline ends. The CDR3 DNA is TGTGCCAGCAGTTTCGCCGGGTACACTGAAGCTTTCTTT. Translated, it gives CASSFAGYTEAFF.

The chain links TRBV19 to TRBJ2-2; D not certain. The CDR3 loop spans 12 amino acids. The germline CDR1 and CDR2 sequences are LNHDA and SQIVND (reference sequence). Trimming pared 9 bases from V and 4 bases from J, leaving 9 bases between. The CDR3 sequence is CASQWGTGELFF. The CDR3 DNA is TGTGCCAGCCAATGGGGCACCGGGGAGCTGTTTTTT. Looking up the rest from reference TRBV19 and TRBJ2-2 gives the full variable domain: DGGITQSPKYLFRKEGQNVTLSCEQNLNHDAMYWYRQDPGQGLRLIYYSQIVNDFQKGDIAEGYSVSREKKESFPLTVTSAQKNPTAFYLCASQWGTGELFFGEGSRLTVL.

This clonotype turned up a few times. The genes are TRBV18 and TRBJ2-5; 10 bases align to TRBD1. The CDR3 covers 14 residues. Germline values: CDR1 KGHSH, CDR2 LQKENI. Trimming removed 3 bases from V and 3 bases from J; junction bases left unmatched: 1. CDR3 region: CASSPGTGEETQYF. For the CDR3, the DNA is TGTGCCAGCTCACCCGGGACAGGGGAAGAGACCCAGTACTTC. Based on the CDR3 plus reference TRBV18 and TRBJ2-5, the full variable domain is NAGVMQNPRHLVRRRGQEARLRCSPMKGHSHVYWYRQLPEEGLKFMVYLQKENIIDESGMPKERFSAEFPKEGPSILRIQQVVRGDSAAYFCASSPGTGEETQYFGPGTRLLVL.

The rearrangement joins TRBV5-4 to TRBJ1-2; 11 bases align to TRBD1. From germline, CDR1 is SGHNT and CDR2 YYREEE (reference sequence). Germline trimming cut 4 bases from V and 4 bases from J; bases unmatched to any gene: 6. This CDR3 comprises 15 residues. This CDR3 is CASSPWTGGIYGYTF. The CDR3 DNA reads TGTGCCAGCAGCCCGTGGACAGGGGGCATCTATGGCTACACCTTC.

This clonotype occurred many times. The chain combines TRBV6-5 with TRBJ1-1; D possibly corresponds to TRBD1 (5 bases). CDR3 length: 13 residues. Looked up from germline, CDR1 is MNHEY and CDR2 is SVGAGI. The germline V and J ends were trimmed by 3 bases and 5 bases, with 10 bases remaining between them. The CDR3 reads CASSYSGRTEAFF. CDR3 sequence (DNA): TGTGCCAGCAGTTATTCAGGGAGGACTGAAGCTTTCTTT.

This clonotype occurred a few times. CDR3 region: CASSHRQGGEQYF. CDR3 bases: TGTGCCAGCAGCCACCGACAGGGGGGCGAGCAGTACTTC. The genes are TRBV3-1 and TRBJ2-7; TRBD1 matches 9 bases. The V segment lost 3 bases and the J segment 6 bases; nucleotides outside the gene matches: 3. The CDR3 consists of 13 residues. Per germline, CDR1 LGHDT and CDR2 YNNKEL (reference sequence).

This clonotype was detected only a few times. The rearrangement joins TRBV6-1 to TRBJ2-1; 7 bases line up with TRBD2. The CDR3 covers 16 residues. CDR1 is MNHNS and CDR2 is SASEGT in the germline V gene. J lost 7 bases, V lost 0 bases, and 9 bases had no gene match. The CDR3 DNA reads TGTGCCAGCAGTGAAGCGCTTCTAGCGGCTGGGAATGAGCAGTTCTTC. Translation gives CASSEALLAAGNEQFF.

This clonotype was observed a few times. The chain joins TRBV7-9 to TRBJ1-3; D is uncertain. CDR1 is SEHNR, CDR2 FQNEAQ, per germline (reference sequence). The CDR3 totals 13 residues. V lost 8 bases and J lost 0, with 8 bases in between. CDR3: CASEERSGNTIYF. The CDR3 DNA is TGTGCCAGCGAAGAACGCTCTGGAAACACCATATATTTT.

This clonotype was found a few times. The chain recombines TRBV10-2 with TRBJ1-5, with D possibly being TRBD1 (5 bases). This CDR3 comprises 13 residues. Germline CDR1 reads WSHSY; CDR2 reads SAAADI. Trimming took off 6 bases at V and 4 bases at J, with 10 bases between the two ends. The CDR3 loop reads CASRDTLNQPQHF. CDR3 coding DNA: TGCGCCAGCAGGGACACTCTAAATCAGCCCCAGCATTTT.

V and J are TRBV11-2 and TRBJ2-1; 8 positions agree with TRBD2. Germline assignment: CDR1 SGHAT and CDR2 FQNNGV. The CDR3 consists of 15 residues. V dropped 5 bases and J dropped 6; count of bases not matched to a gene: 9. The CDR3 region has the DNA TGTGCCAGCAGCCGAAGCGGGAGTTGGGGCAATGAGCAGTTCTTC. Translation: CASSRSGSWGNEQFF.

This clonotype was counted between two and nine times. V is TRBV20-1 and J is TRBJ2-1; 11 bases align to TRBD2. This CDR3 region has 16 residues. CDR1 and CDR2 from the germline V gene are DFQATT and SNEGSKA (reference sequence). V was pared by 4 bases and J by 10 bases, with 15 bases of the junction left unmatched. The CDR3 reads CSAIKWASGGSGEQFF. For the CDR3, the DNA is TGCAGTGCTATTAAATGGGCTAGCGGGGGGTCGGGAGAGCAGTTCTTC.

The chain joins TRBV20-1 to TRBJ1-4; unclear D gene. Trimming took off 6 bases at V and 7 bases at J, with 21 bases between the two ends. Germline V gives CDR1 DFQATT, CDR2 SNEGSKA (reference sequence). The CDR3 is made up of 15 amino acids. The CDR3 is CSAKEISLRSEKLFF. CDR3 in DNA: TGCAGTGCGAAAGAGATTTCCTTAAGGAGTGAAAAACTGTTTTTT.

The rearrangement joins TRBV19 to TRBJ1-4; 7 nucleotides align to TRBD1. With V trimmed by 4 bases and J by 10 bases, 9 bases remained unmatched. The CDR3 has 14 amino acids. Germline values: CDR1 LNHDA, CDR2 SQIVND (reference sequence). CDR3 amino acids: CASSTSQGFGKLFF. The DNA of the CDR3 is TGTGCCAGTAGTACCTCACAGGGGTTTGGAAAACTGTTTTTT. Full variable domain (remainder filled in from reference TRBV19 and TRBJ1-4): DGGITQSPKYLFRKEGQNVTLSCEQNLNHDAMYWYRQDPGQGLRLIYYSQIVNDFQKGDIAEGYSVSREKKESFPLTVTSAQKNPTAFYLCASSTSQGFGKLFFGSGTQLSVL.

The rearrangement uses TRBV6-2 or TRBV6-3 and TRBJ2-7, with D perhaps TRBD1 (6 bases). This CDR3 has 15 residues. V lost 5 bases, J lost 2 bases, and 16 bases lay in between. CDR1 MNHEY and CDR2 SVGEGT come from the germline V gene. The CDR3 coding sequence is TGTGCCAGCAGTGACCAGCAGGGGTTTACCTACGAGCAGTACTTC. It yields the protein CASSDQQGFTYEQYF.

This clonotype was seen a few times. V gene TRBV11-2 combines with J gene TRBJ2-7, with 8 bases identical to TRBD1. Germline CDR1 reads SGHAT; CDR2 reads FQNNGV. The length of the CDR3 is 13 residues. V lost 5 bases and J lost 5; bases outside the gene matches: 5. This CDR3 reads CASSPSTGDEQYF. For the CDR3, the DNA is TGTGCCAGCAGCCCCTCGACAGGGGACGAGCAGTACTTC.

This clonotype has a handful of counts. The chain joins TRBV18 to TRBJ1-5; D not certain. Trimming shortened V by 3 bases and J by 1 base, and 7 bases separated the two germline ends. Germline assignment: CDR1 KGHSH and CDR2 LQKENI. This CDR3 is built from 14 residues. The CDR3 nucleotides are TGTGCCAGCTCACCCGGACGGAGCAATCAGCCCCAGCATTTT. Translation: CASSPGRSNQPQHF.

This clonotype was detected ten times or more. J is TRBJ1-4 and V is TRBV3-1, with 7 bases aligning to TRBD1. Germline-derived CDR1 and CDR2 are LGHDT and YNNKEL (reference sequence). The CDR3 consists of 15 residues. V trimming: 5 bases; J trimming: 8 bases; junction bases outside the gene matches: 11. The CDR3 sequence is CASSIVGQGDEKLFF. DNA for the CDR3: TGTGCCAGCAGCATCGTTGGGCAGGGGGACGAAAAACTGTTTTTT.

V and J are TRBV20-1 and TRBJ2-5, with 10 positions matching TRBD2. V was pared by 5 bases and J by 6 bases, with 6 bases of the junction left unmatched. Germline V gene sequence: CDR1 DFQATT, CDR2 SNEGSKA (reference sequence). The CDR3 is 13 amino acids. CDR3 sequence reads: CSADSGGTKTQYF. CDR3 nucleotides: TGCAGTGCTGATAGCGGGGGGACGAAGACCCAGTACTTC.

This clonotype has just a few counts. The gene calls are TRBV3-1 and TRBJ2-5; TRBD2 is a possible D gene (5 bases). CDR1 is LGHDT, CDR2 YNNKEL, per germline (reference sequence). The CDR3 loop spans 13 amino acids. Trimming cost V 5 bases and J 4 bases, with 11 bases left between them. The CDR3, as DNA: TGTGCCAGCAGCTTTGGACTGGGAGAGACCCAGTACTTC. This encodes CASSFGLGETQYF.

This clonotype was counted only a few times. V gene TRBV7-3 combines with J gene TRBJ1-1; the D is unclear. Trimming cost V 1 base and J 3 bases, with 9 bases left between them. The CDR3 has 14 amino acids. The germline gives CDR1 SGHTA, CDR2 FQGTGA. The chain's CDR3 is CASSLMAQHTEAFF. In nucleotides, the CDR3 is TGTGCCAGCAGCTTAATGGCACAGCACACTGAAGCTTTCTTT.

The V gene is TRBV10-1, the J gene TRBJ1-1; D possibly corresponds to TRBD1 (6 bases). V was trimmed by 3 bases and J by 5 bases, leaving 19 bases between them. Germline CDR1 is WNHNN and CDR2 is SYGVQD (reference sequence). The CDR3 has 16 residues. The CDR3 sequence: CASSEYGTGCGTEAFF. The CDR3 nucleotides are TGCGCCAGCAGTGAATATGGCACAGGGTGCGGGACTGAAGCTTTCTTT.

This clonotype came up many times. DNA for the CDR3: TGTGCCAGCAGTTACCAGACAGGGGCTTCTGGCTACACCTTC. It translates to CASSYQTGASGYTF. V gene TRBV12-3 or TRBV12-4 combines with J gene TRBJ1-2; 8 bases match TRBD1. Unmatched junction bases numbered 8, after V lost 4 bases and J lost 7 bases. The CDR3 consists of 14 residues.

The CDR3 loop reads CASSVAGTTVIEQETQYF. DNA for the CDR3: TGTGCCAGCAGCGTAGCCGGGACGACGGTGATTGAGCAAGAGACCCAGTACTTC. The rearrangement uses TRBV9 and TRBJ2-5, with D possibly called TRBD1 or TRBD2 (5 bases each). V was trimmed by 0 bases and J by 2 bases, leaving 20 bases between them. The V gene's germline CDR1 is SGDLS and CDR2 YYNGEE. The CDR3 has 18 residues.

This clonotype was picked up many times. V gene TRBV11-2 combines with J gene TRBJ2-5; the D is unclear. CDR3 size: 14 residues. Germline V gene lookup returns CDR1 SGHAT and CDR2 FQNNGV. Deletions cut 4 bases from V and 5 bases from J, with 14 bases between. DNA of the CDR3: TGTGCCAGCAGCTCGAGTTTTCTGATGGAGACCCAGTACTTC. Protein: CASSSSFLMETQYF.

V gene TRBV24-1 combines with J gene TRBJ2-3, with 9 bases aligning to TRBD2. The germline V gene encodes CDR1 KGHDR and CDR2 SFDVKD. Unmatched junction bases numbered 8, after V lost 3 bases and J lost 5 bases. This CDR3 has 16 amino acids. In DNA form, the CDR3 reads TGTGCCACCAGTGATCCGGCTTTAGCGGGGGAAGATACGCAGTATTTT. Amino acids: CATSDPALAGEDTQYF.

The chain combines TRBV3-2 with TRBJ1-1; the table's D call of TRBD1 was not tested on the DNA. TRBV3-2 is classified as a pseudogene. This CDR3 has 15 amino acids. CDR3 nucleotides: TGTGCCAGCAGCCAAGGTTCGTTCCGGGACACTGAAGCTTTCTTT. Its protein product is CASSQGSFRDTEAFF.

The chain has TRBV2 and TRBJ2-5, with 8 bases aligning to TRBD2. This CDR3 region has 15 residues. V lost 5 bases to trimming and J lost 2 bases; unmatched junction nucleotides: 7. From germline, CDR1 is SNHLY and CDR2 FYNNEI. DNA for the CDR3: TGTGCCAGCAGTCAAGGACTAGCAGATCAAGAGACCCAGTACTTC. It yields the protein CASSQGLADQETQYF.

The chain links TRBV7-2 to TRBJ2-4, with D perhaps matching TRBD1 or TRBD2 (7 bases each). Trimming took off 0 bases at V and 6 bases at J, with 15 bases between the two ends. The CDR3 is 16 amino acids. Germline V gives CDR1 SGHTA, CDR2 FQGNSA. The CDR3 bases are TGTGCCAGCAGCTTAGCCCCAGACAGGGAGGGAAACATTCAGTACTTC. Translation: CASSLAPDREGNIQYF.

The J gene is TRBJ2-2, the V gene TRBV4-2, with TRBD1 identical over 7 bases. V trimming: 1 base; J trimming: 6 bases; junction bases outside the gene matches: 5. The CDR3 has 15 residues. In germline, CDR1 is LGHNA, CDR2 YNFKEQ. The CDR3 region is CASSQASQGAGELFF. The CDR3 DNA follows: TGTGCCAGCAGCCAAGCCTCCCAGGGGGCCGGGGAGCTGTTTTTT.